Presented here are 20 T cell receptor beta chains from one specimen sequenced in a study of shared clonotypes between healthy human individuals. The assay was immunoSEQ multiplex PCR, and TCRdb's table has in-frame clones only and misses some. The repertoire consists of roughly 2,000,000 clones, with just under 95% occurring once and the leading ten covering less than 2%. Positively selected for CCR7, the CD45RO-negative cells used as naive CD8 cells excluded terminally differentiated effector memory CD45RA+ cells. Sequenced sample: naive CD8+ T cells from PBMCs. The source of these receptors is a man younger than 35 in good health. Some clones in this sample may be carry-over from other donors' samples.

The chain recombines TRBV7-2 with TRBJ1-3, with 11 bases identical to TRBD1. Germline V lookup: CDR1 SGHTA, CDR2 FQGNSA. This CDR3 has 15 amino acids. V lost 5 bases and J lost 3; bases outside the gene matches: 3. CDR3 protein: CASSPDRGLGNTIYF. CDR3 in DNA: TGTGCCAGCAGCCCGGACAGGGGGCTTGGAAACACCATATATTTT.

The J gene is TRBJ2-7, the V gene TRBV2, with a possible D match to TRBD2 (5 bases). This CDR3 spans 10 amino acids. Deletions cut 11 bases from V and 3 bases from J, with 8 bases between. In germline, CDR1 is SNHLY, CDR2 FYNNEI. CDR3 in DNA: TGTGCCGTGGGAGTCTACGAGCAGTACTTC. Protein product: CAVGVYEQYF.

This clone appeared a single time. The V call is TRBV6-1, the J call TRBJ2-3; tentatively, D is TRBD1 or TRBD2 (5 bases each). This CDR3 contains 16 residues. Germline-derived CDR1 and CDR2 are MNHNS and SASEGT. Trimming removed 3 bases from V and 5 bases from J, with 18 bases in between. The CDR3 spells CASSDAREGIKDTQYF. The CDR3 DNA follows: TGTGCCAGCAGTGATGCCCGCGAGGGGATTAAAGATACGCAGTATTTT.

This chain uses TRBV19 with TRBJ1-1; D possibly corresponds to TRBD1 (6 bases). CDR3 size: 12 residues. Looked up from germline, CDR1 is LNHDA and CDR2 is SQIVND (reference sequence). The V end was cut by 9 bases, the J end by 2 bases, with 10 bases between. DNA of the CDR3: TGTGCCAGACAGGGTCCAAACACTGAAGCTTTCTTT. Translation gives CARQGPNTEAFF.

This clone was found once. The chain is built from TRBV27 and TRBJ2-1; no definite D call. Germline CDR1 and CDR2: MNHEY and SMNVEV (reference sequence). V was cut by 5 bases and J by 11 bases, with 16 bases left in between. The CDR3 has 13 residues. The CDR3 DNA follows: TGTGCCAGCAGTCCGGCGTCCTCACCCCAGCAGTTCTTC. Protein: CASSPASSPQQFF.

V and J are TRBV9 and TRBJ2-2; tentative D call: TRBD1 (5 bases). The CDR3 contains 18 residues. Germline V gene sequence: CDR1 SGDLS, CDR2 YYNGEE. Trimming took 2 bases from V and 0 from J, leaving 17 bases between them. For the CDR3, the DNA is TGTGCCAGCAGCGTCTCCAGGGTTGACTTCGCGAACACCGGGGAGCTGTTTTTT. Translating it yields CASSVSRVDFANTGELFF.

In nucleotides, the CDR3 is TGTGCCAGCGGGACAGTTCGGGGAAACGAGCAGTACTTC. It specifies CASGTVRGNEQYF. The J gene is TRBJ2-7, the V gene TRBV27, with TRBD1 matching 7 bases. V was pared by 8 bases and J by 5 bases, with 9 bases of the junction left unmatched. The CDR3 contains 13 residues. Germline CDR1 MNHEY, CDR2 SMNVEV (reference sequence).

This rearrangement joins TRBV5-1 to TRBJ2-1; 12 nucleotides agree with TRBD2. Losses at the gene ends were 0 bases for V and 0 bases for J; bases not matched to a gene: 4. CDR1 is SGHRS, CDR2 YFSETQ, per germline. The CDR3 runs to 18 residues. The CDR3 sequence: CASSLATSGRRSYNEQFF. CDR3 coding DNA: TGCGCCAGCAGCTTGGCGACTAGCGGGAGACGCTCCTACAATGAGCAGTTCTTC.

The chain uses TRBV5-6 and TRBJ2-7; D might be TRBD1 (5 bases). V was trimmed by 4 bases and J by 0 bases, leaving 14 bases between them. This CDR3 is built from 15 residues. Germline lookup yields CDR1 SGHDT and CDR2 YYEEEE. The CDR3 spells CASSLRQPPSYEQYF. The CDR3 region has the DNA TGTGCCAGCAGCCTTCGACAGCCTCCCTCCTACGAGCAGTACTTC. The full variable domain, its missing parts supplied by reference TRBV5-6 and TRBJ2-7, is DAGVTQSPTHLIKTRGQQVTLRCSPKSGHDTVSWYQQALGQGPQFIFQYYEEEERQRGNFPDRFSGHQFPNYSSELNVNALLLGDSALYLCASSLRQPPSYEQYFGPGTRLTVT.

The count of this clone is one. Other nucleotide sequences in the sample specify the same CDR3. The V and J genes are TRBV28 and TRBJ1-4; D remains unclear. The V and J ends lost 1 base and 0 bases respectively, with 6 bases between them. CDR1 and CDR2 (germline): MDHEN, SYDVKM. The CDR3 runs to 15 residues. The CDR3 nucleotides read TGTGCCAGCAGTTTATTGGGTGCAACTAATGAAAAACTGTTTTTT. Translated: CASSLLGATNEKLFF.

J is TRBJ1-1 and V is TRBV28; 10 positions match TRBD1. V lost 5 bases to trimming and J lost 5 bases; unmatched junction nucleotides: 8. Germline-derived CDR1 and CDR2 are MDHEN and SYDVKM. There are 15 residues in the CDR3. The CDR3 is CASSARQGARTEAFF. Here the CDR3 DNA reads TGTGCCAGCAGTGCACGACAGGGGGCGAGAACTGAAGCTTTCTTT.

The rearrangement uses TRBV14 and TRBJ2-3; no clear D gene. This CDR3 has 14 residues. V lost 1 base and J lost 1, with 6 bases in between. Germline lookup yields CDR1 SGHDN and CDR2 FVKESK. CDR3 sequence: CASSQAYGTDTQYF. The CDR3 nucleotides read TGTGCCAGCAGCCAAGCGTACGGCACAGATACGCAGTATTTT.

CDR3 bases: TGTGCCAGCGGCCCGGCCGAGCAGTTCTTC. Translated: CASGPAEQFF. The chain recombines TRBV28 with TRBJ2-1, with D unclear. CDR1 is MDHEN and CDR2 is SYDVKM in the germline V gene. V was cut by 8 bases and J by 10 bases, with 9 bases left in between. The CDR3 is 10 amino acids.

The CDR3 spells CATSDKDLAGAAGELFF. The CDR3 bases are TGTGCCACCAGCGACAAGGATCTAGCGGGAGCTGCCGGGGAGCTGTTTTTT. The chain has TRBV15 and TRBJ2-2; 10 bases align to TRBD2. In germline, CDR1 is LNHNV, CDR2 YYDKDF (reference sequence). The CDR3 contains 17 residues. The V gene end was trimmed by 5 bases and the J gene end by 6 bases; junction bases not matched to a gene: 12.

This chain uses TRBV7-9 with TRBJ2-7; 7 bases fit TRBD1. Germline CDR1 reads SEHNR; CDR2 reads FQNEAQ (reference sequence). There are 14 residues in the CDR3. V gave up 5 bases and J gave up 2 bases; unmatched junction bases: 6. The DNA of the CDR3 is TGTGCCAGCAGCACCGGGACAGCCACCTACGAGCAGTACTTC. Its protein is CASSTGTATYEQYF. The full variable domain, rest sourced from reference TRBV7-9 and TRBJ2-7, is DTGVSQNPRHKITKRGQNVTFRCDPISEHNRLYWYRQTLGQGPEFLTYFQNEAQLEKSRLLSDRFSAERPKGSFSTLEIQRTEQGDSAMYLCASSTGTATYEQYFGPGTRLTVT.

The V call is TRBV7-8, the J call TRBJ2-7; D ambiguous. The germline V and J ends were trimmed by 3 bases and 4 bases, with 7 bases remaining between them. This CDR3 comprises 12 residues. Germline V gives CDR1 SGHVS, CDR2 FQNEAQ. The CDR3: CASSLRMYEQYF. The CDR3 DNA reads as TGTGCCAGCAGCTTGAGAATGTACGAGCAGTACTTC.

J is TRBJ1-5 and V is TRBV6-5; maybe TRBD1 (6 bases). V lost 3 bases and J 7 bases, leaving 13 bases between the germline ends. Germline values: CDR1 MNHEY, CDR2 SVGAGI. This CDR3 is built from 14 residues. CDR3 DNA: TGTGCCAGCAGTTATCGCCAGGGGTGGCAGCCCCAGCATTTT. It codes for CASSYRQGWQPQHF.

This rearrangement joins TRBV6-1 to TRBJ1-2, with D tentatively TRBD1 (5 bases). CDR1 and CDR2 (germline): MNHNS, SASEGT. CDR3 length: 12 amino acids. Trimming shortened V by 3 bases and J by 4 bases, and 6 bases separated the two germline ends. CDR3 coding DNA: TGTGCCAGCAGTGACAGGGTCTATGGCTACACCTTC. Protein: CASSDRVYGYTF.

The rearrangement uses TRBV28 and TRBJ1-5; possibly TRBD1 for D (6 bases). V shed 3 bases and J shed 5 bases, with 8 bases lying between them. CDR1 MDHEN and CDR2 SYDVKM come from the germline V gene. CDR3 size: 13 residues. The CDR3 is CASSFKGDQPQHF. CDR3 DNA: TGTGCCAGCAGTTTTAAGGGGGATCAGCCCCAGCATTTT.

This chain links TRBV27 with TRBJ2-3; D unclear. V was cut by 3 bases and J by 1 base, with 11 bases left in between. Germline V gene data show CDR1 as MNHEY and CDR2 as SMNVEV (reference sequence). This CDR3 has 15 amino acids. As DNA, the CDR3 is TGTGCCAGCAGTTTTAGGGTTAGGGGCACAGATACGCAGTATTTT. Translated, it gives CASSFRVRGTDTQYF.